These 14 T cell receptor beta chains came from one sample sequenced in a study of blood T cell repertoires in COVID-19 (dated by TCRdb to the early 2020s). Receptor libraries were prepared by the immunoSEQ multiplex PCR assay. TCRdb holds this immuneACCESS table with in-frame rearrangements only. Some clones are missing; in checked studies, unresolved V genes explain under half, and the rest has no known cause. The sample includes approximately 120,000 clones, with around 84% observed a single time. The ten largest clones add up to under 8% of the sample. Sample: peripheral blood. Receptors were obtained from a woman of 80 years or more with active or convalescent COVID-19.

The gene calls are TRBV4-1 and TRBJ2-3, with 11 bases lining up with TRBD2. In germline, CDR1 is MGHRA, CDR2 YSYEKL. The CDR3 has 17 amino acids. V was pared by 1 base and J by 5 bases, with 8 bases of the junction left unmatched. The CDR3 nucleotides read TGCGCCAGCAGCCAAGTGCCACTAGCGGGAGTAGGAGATACGCAGTATTTT. This encodes CASSQVPLAGVGDTQYF.

The CDR3 loop is CASRSSGTSNTGELFF. The CDR3 region has the DNA TGTGCCAGCAGGTCCTCCGGGACTTCGAACACCGGGGAGCTGTTTTTT. The chain uses TRBV7-8 and TRBJ2-2; weak D call: TRBD2 (6 bases). V dropped 6 bases and J dropped 0 bases, with 14 bases sitting between them. The CDR3 runs to 16 residues. CDR1 and CDR2 (germline): SGHVS, FQNEAQ. Full variable domain (outside the CDR3, taken from reference TRBV7-8 and TRBJ2-2): GAGVSQSPRYKVAKRGQDVALRCDPISGHVSLFWYQQALGQGPEFLTYFQNEAQLDKSGLPSDRFFAERPEGSVSTLKIQRTQQEDSAVYLCASRSSGTSNTGELFFGEGSRLTVL.

The genes are TRBV11-2 and TRBJ1-5, with 9 nucleotides matching TRBD1. The junction had 6 bases not matched to a gene; V was cut back by 5 bases and J by 4 bases. The CDR3 consists of 15 residues. The germline CDR1 and CDR2 sequences are SGHAT and FQNNGV. As DNA, the CDR3 is TGTGCCAGCAGCGCATTCGGACAGGGGAATCAGCCCCAGCATTTT. This sequence encodes CASSAFGQGNQPQHF.

The rearrangement links TRBV6-5 to TRBJ1-4; D is undetermined. The V and J ends lost 8 bases and 0 bases respectively, with 13 bases between them. This CDR3 has 15 amino acids. Germline V gene lookup returns CDR1 MNHEY and CDR2 SVGAGI. CDR3 loop: CASAPYRATNEKLFF. CDR3 nucleotides: TGTGCCAGCGCTCCTTACAGAGCAACTAATGAAAAACTGTTTTTT.

In its sample, this clone was seen once. This sequence joins TRBV5-1 and TRBJ2-3; 7 nucleotides line up with TRBD1. Germline CDR1 and CDR2: SGHRS and YFSETQ. The J segment lost 5 bases and the V segment lost 4 bases, leaving 7 bases of the junction unmatched. This CDR3 is built from 14 residues. The CDR3 here is CASSQTGVVDTQYF. The CDR3 DNA is TGCGCCAGCAGCCAAACAGGGGTAGTAGATACGCAGTATTTT.

The chain uses TRBV7-3 and TRBJ1-4, with 8 bases aligning to TRBD1. Germline CDR1 SGHTA, CDR2 FQGTGA. Unmatched junction bases numbered 12, after V lost 5 bases and J lost 7 bases. CDR3 length equals 16 residues. Written as DNA, the CDR3 is TGTGCCAGCAGCCCAGGGGGCAGGGGGCAGGGTGAAAAACTGTTTTTT. Translation: CASSPGGRGQGEKLFF.

The chain has TRBV29-1 and TRBJ2-1, with 8 bases identical to TRBD1. Germline V lookup: CDR1 SQVTM, CDR2 ANQGSEA. V dropped 7 bases and J dropped 0; count of bases not matched to a gene: 8. This CDR3 has 15 residues. CDR3 nucleotide sequence: TGCAGCGCGGCCGCCGGGACAGGCTCCTACAATGAGCAGTTCTTC. Translated, it gives CSAAAGTGSYNEQFF.

The rearrangement uses TRBV28 and TRBJ1-2; D ambiguous. Trimming removed 5 bases from V and 0 bases from J, with 10 bases in between. This CDR3 spans 14 amino acids. Germline V lookup: CDR1 MDHEN, CDR2 SYDVKM. The DNA for the CDR3 is TGTGCCAGCAGTACAGATCGAACTAACTATGGCTACACCTTC. The encoded protein is CASSTDRTNYGYTF.

This sequence joins TRBV7-9 and TRBJ1-5; D is possibly TRBD1 (6 bases). Looked up from germline, CDR1 is SEHNR and CDR2 is FQNEAQ (reference sequence). The CDR3 contains 13 residues. V was pared by 3 bases and J by 4 bases, with 7 bases between. This chain's CDR3 is CASSFTGNQPQHF. The DNA for the CDR3 is TGTGCCAGCAGCTTCACAGGGAATCAGCCCCAGCATTTT. The entire variable domain, with the rest obtained from reference TRBV7-9 and TRBJ1-5, is as follows: DTGVSQNPRHKITKRGQNVTFRCDPISEHNRLYWYRQTLGQGPEFLTYFQNEAQLEKSRLLSDRFSAERPKGSFSTLEIQRTEQGDSAMYLCASSFTGNQPQHFGDGTRLSIL.

This chain joins TRBV5-1 and TRBJ2-7; 12 bases are a match to TRBD2. V trimming: 3 bases; J trimming: 6 bases; junction bases outside the gene matches: 7. This CDR3 contains 15 residues. The germline V gene encodes CDR1 SGHRS and CDR2 YFSETQ. The CDR3 loop reads CASSSTSGGAVEQYF. In DNA, the CDR3 is TGCGCCAGCAGCTCGACTAGCGGGGGAGCCGTCGAGCAGTACTTC.

This chain links TRBV7-2 with TRBJ2-5; no clear D gene. The CDR3 is made up of 13 amino acids. V lost 5 bases to trimming and J lost 5 bases, with 12 bases between them. Looked up from germline, CDR1 is SGHTA and CDR2 is FQGNSA. The CDR3 region has the DNA TGTGCCAGCAGCCGCGACTTCGGTGAGACCCAGTACTTC. It yields the protein CASSRDFGETQYF.

Regarding this clone: Other DNA sequences in this specimen translate into the identical CDR3. The V gene is TRBV18, the J gene TRBJ1-5; TRBD1 aligns across 9 bases. There are 14 residues in the CDR3. V was pared by 3 bases and J by 5 bases, with 2 bases of the junction left unmatched. Germline CDR1 and CDR2: KGHSH and LQKENI. This CDR3 is CASSPTGGDQPQHF. The CDR3 bases are TGTGCCAGCTCACCGACAGGGGGAGATCAGCCCCAGCATTTT.

The chain has TRBV9 and TRBJ2-7, with 8 bases fitting TRBD1. This CDR3 spans 14 amino acids. The V and J ends lost 4 bases and 0 bases, in that order; junction bases with no gene match: 3. Germline-derived CDR1 and CDR2 are SGDLS and YYNGEE. CDR3 region: CASSTGGSSYEQYF. The CDR3 nucleotides read TGTGCCAGCAGCACAGGGGGGAGCTCCTACGAGCAGTACTTC.

This clone has more than one count but fewer than ten. The chain uses TRBV5-4 and TRBJ2-3; TRBD2 matches 9 bases. Unmatched junction bases numbered 10, after V lost 4 bases and J lost 7 bases. Germline V gene data show CDR1 as SGHNT and CDR2 as YYREEE (reference sequence). The CDR3 has 15 residues. The CDR3 is CASSRSGSGLNTQYF. CDR3 DNA: TGTGCCAGCAGCCGTAGCGGGAGCGGGCTAAATACGCAGTATTTT.